This T cell receptor beta chain was identified during a study of blood T cell repertoires in COVID-19. This clone was picked up one time. Germline loops: CDR1 GTSNPN, CDR2 SVGIG (reference sequence). There are 13 residues in the CDR3. Between the trimmed V and J ends, which lost 2 bases and 1 base, there was a span of 8 bases. Here immunoSEQ multiplex PCR was the method, and the copy in TCRdb shows in-frame clones only, minus some. Among roughly 140,000 clones listed, roughly 85% were seen once. The TCR comes from a woman aged 60 to 75 with COVID-19, enrolled during active disease. The sequenced sample was peripheral blood. The V and J genes are TRBV30 and TRBJ2-5, with TRBD2 as a possible D gene (6 bases). CDR3 bases: TGTGCCTGGAGTCGGGGGAGCCAAGAGACCCAGTACTTC. It yields the protein CAWSRGSQETQYF.